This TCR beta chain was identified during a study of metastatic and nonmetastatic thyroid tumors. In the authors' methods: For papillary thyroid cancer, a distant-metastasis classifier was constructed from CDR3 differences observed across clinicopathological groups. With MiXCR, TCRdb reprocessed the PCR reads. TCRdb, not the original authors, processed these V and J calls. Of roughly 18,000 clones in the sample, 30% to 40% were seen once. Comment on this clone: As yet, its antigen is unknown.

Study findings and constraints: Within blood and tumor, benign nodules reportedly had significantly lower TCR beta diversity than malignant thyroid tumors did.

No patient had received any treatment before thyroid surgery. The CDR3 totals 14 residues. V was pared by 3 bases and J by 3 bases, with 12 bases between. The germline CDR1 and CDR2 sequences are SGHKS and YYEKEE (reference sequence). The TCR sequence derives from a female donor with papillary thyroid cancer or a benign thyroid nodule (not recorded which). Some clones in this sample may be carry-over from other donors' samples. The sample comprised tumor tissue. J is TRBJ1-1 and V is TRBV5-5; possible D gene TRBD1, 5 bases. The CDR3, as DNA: TGTGCCAGCAGCTCTTCTTTGGGGGACACTGAAGCTTTCTTT. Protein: CASSSSLGDTEAFF.